The rows below give T cell receptor beta chains drawn from one sample of a study of T-cell reconstitution after alpha-beta-depleted transplantation in children. TCRdb ran MiXCR on the PCR reads and lists one entry per CDR3 protein. Of 120,000 to 150,000 distinct CDR3 sequences listed, around 8.5% were seen once; the top ten hold around 18%. The material sequenced was PBMCs, mostly from graft donor cells, taken 180 days after TCRalphabeta/CD19-depleted stem cell transplant. The receptors were sampled from a female patient aged 2 to 10 who had a stem cell transplant for congenital amegakaryocytic thrombocytopenia, so the T cells may come from the graft donor. Both conserved end residues are part of each CDR3. The D gene is left open where the match is weak. Size tells how often a clone was seen (once, few, many) or the class of an expanded clone, and some rows leave it out.

j_call,clone_size,v_call,d_call,cdr3_aa,cdr3_nt
TRBJ2-5,NA,TRBV11-2,TRBD2,CASIRLAGVWETQYF,TGTGCCAGCATCCGACTAGCGGGAGTTTGGGAGACCCAGTACTTC
TRBJ1-6,many,TRBV10-3,NA,CASGTTSWVPLHF,TGTGCCAGCGGGACAACGTCTTGGGTACCCCTCCACTTT
TRBJ2-7,NA,TRBV10-3,TRBD1,CAISEGTGKSYEQYF,TGTGCCATCAGTGAGGGGACAGGGAAGTCCTACGAGCAGTACTTC
TRBJ2-7,many,TRBV20-1,TRBD2,CSAFPQGLAGGIHEQYF,TGCAGCGCATTCCCCCAAGGACTAGCGGGAGGTATCCACGAGCAGTACTTC
TRBJ2-3,many,TRBV5-4,TRBD2,CASSPEAGFTPDTQYF,TGTGCCAGCAGCCCAGAAGCGGGATTTACCCCAGATACGCAGTATTTT
TRBJ1-1,many,TRBV20-1,TRBD1,CSTTGVDTEAFF,TGCAGTACTACAGGGGTAGACACTGAAGCTTTCTTT
TRBJ2-5,many,TRBV20-1,NA,CSARSTQETQYF,TGCAGTGCTAGGAGCACTCAAGAGACCCAGTACTTC
TRBJ1-6,many,TRBV18,NA,CASSDTSADRNSPLHF,TGTGCCAGCTCAGACACTTCAGCGGACAGAAATTCACCCCTCCACTTT
TRBJ2-7,many,TRBV5-4,TRBD2,CASSLAGLAVGEQYF,TGTGCCAGCAGCTTGGCAGGGCTAGCGGTGGGTGAGCAGTACTTC
TRBJ2-5,many,TRBV24-1,TRBD1,CATSANPGTGIVQETQYF,TGTGCCACCAGTGCCAACCCCGGGACAGGGATAGTACAAGAGACCCAGTACTTC
TRBJ2-1,many,TRBV28,TRBD1,CASSNDRGRVNEQFF,TGTGCCAGCAGTAATGACAGGGGGCGAGTCAATGAGCAGTTCTTC
TRBJ2-5,many,TRBV29-1,TRBD1,CSVPTTGQGETQYF,TGCAGCGTTCCGACGACAGGGCAGGGCGAGACCCAGTACTTC
TRBJ2-5,many,TRBV20-1,NA,CSGADPETQYF,TGCAGTGGAGCAGACCCGGAGACCCAGTACTTC
TRBJ2-7,many,TRBV15,NA,CATSRDAGGDEQYF,TGTGCCACCAGCAGAGATGCAGGGGGGGACGAGCAGTACTTC
TRBJ2-5,many,TRBV5-1,NA,CASSLGPGEETQYF,TGCGCCAGCAGCTTGGGGCCAGGTGAAGAGACCCAGTACTTC
TRBJ2-1,NA,TRBV7-2,TRBD2,CASGRLAGSYNEQFF,TGTGCCAGCGGAAGACTAGCGGGTTCCTACAATGAGCAGTTCTTC
TRBJ1-4,NA,TRBV30,TRBD1,CAWSGGTEAFELFF,TGTGCCTGGAGTGGGGGGACAGAGGCCTTTGAACTGTTTTTT
TRBJ2-1,many,TRBV29-1,NA,CSLSPGASYNEQFF,TGCAGCCTATCGCCGGGGGCCTCCTACAATGAGCAGTTCTTC